Sequencing of this T cell receptor beta chain was carried out in a study of cytomegalovirus exposure and HLA in healthy donors. Study-level findings and limits: Reportedly, cytomegalovirus status was diagnosed with high sensitivity and specificity. Cytomegalovirus association was assigned to some 160 TCR beta chains.

The CDR3 is 14 residues long. The trim removed 3 bases at V and 7 bases at J, leaving 2 bases unmatched. The germline V gene has CDR1 SNHLY and CDR2 FYNNEI. This clone has a single count. What it binds is unknown. Method: immunoSEQ multiplex PCR; TCRdb's copy keeps in-frame clones and lacks some. This table holds tens of thousands of clones, more than 80% found once. This receptor was obtained from a woman aged 18-29 years in good health and CMV-seronegative. The material sequenced was PBMCs. The chain employs TRBV2 and TRBJ2-1, with 11 bases fitting TRBD2. CDR3 region: CASSDSGGANEQFF. In nucleotides, the CDR3 is TGTGCCAGCAGTGATAGCGGGGGGGCGAATGAGCAGTTCTTC.